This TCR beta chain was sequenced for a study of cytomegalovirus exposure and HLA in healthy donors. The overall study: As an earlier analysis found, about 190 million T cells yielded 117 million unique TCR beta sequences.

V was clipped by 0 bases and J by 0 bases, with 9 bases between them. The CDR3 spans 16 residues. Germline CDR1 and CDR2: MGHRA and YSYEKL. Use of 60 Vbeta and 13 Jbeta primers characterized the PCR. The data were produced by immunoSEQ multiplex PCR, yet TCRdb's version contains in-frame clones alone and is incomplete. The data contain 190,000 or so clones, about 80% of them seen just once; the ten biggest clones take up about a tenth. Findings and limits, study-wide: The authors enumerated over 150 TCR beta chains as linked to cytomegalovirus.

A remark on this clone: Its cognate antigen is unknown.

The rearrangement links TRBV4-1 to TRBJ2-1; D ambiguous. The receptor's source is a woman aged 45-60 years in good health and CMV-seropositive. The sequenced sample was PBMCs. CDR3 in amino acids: CASSQDPRISYNEQFF. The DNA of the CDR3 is TGCGCCAGCAGCCAAGACCCGCGGATCTCCTACAATGAGCAGTTCTTC.